The count of the clone carrying this TCR beta chain is one. Its antigen is unknown. The treatment here: about 20 received Ad26.COV2.S at low or high dose, single or two shots; 5 received placebo; per-sample allocation not given. At day 63 after the first vaccine or placebo injection, samples were drawn. This sample is drawn from a study of Ad26.COV2.S vaccination and SARS-CoV-2 variants. Study results and caveats: Relative to placebo recipients, vaccine recipients exhibited elevated spike-specific TCR breadth.

Clones were sequenced by immunoSEQ multiplex PCR, and TCRdb holds only the in-frame ones, with some missing. The sample consists of around 340,000 clones, about 88% of them appearing once. CDR3 length equals 15 residues. From germline, CDR1 is SEHNR and CDR2 FQNEAQ (reference sequence). The V end was cut by 4 bases, the J end by 4 bases, with 14 bases between. The sequenced sample was peripheral blood, obtained in a trial of Ad26.COV2.S vaccine versus placebo. This clonotype was sampled from a person between 18 and 65 years old who received the Ad26.COV2.S COVID-19 vaccine or a placebo. The rearrangement uses TRBV7-9 and TRBJ1-5; D unresolved. CDR3 amino acids: CASSSDRVGNQPQHF. The DNA for the CDR3 is TGTGCCAGCAGCTCCGACCGGGTCGGGAATCAGCCCCAGCATTTT.